The sample holds one count of the clone carrying this T cell receptor (beta chain). Its antigen is currently unknown. Per germline, CDR1 SGHRS and CDR2 YFSETQ. Trimming pared 5 bases from V and 1 base from J, leaving 12 bases between. This CDR3 is 14 amino acids long. The data derive from a study of chemoradiotherapy in HPV16-positive cancers. Study results and caveats: HPV-specific T cells were functionally defined from only two HPV16-positive patients. During treatment, candidate HPV-specific clones and E7-related motifs expanded in tumor.

TCRdb's copy holds only in-frame clones and misses some; the assay was immunoSEQ multiplex PCR. The sample has roughly 2,900 clones; 70% to 90% are singletons. The source was tumor tissue, collected from a patient who underwent chemoradiotherapy. This chain connects TRBV5-1 to TRBJ1-1; no clear D. The TCR comes from a human donor with HPV-associated anogenital cancer. In DNA form, the CDR3 reads TGCGCCAGCAGACTGCTCGTGGAGAACACTGAAGCTTTCTTT. This sequence encodes CASRLLVENTEAFF.